This record concerns one TCR beta chain sequence. This CDR3 region has 14 residues. Germline V gene lookup returns CDR1 MDHEN and CDR2 SYDVKM. V trimming: 2 bases; J trimming: 8 bases; junction bases outside the gene matches: 4. In the authors' methods: Reference gene primers were amplified, and this amplification served to estimate nucleated cell counts. Sequencing used immunoSEQ multiplex PCR; TCRdb keeps in-frame clones, though not all of them. That table is the source of V, J and clone size, and D and trimming were worked out from the DNA. In the table there are some 120,000 clones, more than 85% of which are singletons. The record originates from a study of blood T cell repertoires in COVID-19. About the research overall: From the United States, Italy and Spain came samples of acute and convalescent COVID-19. The cDNA or gDNA used as material had been derived from T cells, B-cell-depleted T cells, or PBMCs.

Sequencing used peripheral blood. The clonotype originates from a human donor with acute or convalescent COVID-19. The donor label of this sample is uncertain. The gene calls are TRBV28 and TRBJ1-5, with 9 bases matching TRBD1. The CDR3 reads CASSLGDRAKPQHF. The CDR3 DNA reads TGTGCCAGCAGTTTAGGGGACAGGGCGAAGCCCCAGCATTTT.